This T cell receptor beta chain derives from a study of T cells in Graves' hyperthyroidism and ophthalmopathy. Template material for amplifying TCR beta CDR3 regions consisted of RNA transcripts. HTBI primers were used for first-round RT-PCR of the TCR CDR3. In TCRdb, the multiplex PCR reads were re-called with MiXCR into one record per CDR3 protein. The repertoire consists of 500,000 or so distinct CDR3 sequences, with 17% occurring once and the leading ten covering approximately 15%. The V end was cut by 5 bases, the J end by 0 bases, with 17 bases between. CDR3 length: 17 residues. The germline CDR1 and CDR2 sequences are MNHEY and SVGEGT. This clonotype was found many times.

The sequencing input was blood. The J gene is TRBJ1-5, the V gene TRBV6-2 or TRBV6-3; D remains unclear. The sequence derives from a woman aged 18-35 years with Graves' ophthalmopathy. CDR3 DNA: TGTGCCAGCAGTAACCGAACCTGGGAGAATAGCAATCAGCCCCAGCATTTT. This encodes CASSNRTWENSNQPQHF.